The 24 T cell receptor beta chains reported below all come from one sample, sequenced in a study of cytomegalovirus exposure and HLA in healthy donors. PCR involved 60 Vbeta and 13 Jbeta primers. This table comes from immunoSEQ multiplex PCR, and its TCRdb copy is limited to in-frame clones, with some not included. Counted here are approximately 150,000 clones, under 90% occurring once; the ten biggest clones make up less than 3%. Specimen: PBMCs. The source is a male donor in good health and CMV-seronegative.

Concerning this clone: Other DNA sequences in the sample encode the same CDR3. This sequence joins TRBV4-3 and TRBJ2-3; 9 bases line up with TRBD1. This CDR3 contains 16 residues. The V gene's germline CDR1 is LGHNA and CDR2 YSLEER. Germline trimming cut 4 bases from V and 0 bases from J; bases unmatched to any gene: 5. The CDR3 DNA reads as TGCGCCAGCAGCCTAACAGGGGGCCTCAGCACAGATACGCAGTATTTT. Translating it yields CASSLTGGLSTDTQYF.

The chain couples TRBV19 to TRBJ2-5; D might be TRBD2 (6 bases). V lost 6 bases to trimming and J lost 5 bases, with 13 bases between them. This CDR3 spans 13 amino acids. Germline CDR1 LNHDA, CDR2 SQIVND (reference sequence). The CDR3 nucleotides read TGTGCCAGTAGACCGACCGCGGGGGAGACCCAGTACTTC. Translation gives CASRPTAGETQYF.

The count of this clone is one. This sequence joins TRBV7-8 and TRBJ1-1; perhaps TRBD1 as D (6 bases). Germline-derived CDR1 and CDR2 are SGHVS and FQNEAQ. The CDR3 is 14 amino acids. V lost 7 bases and J lost 3, with 15 bases in between. DNA for the CDR3: TGTGCCAGCATCTCGTGGGGGGGCGACACTGAAGCTTTCTTT. Amino acid sequence: CASISWGGDTEAFF.

The V call is TRBV2, the J call TRBJ1-2; 8 bases align to TRBD1. The V segment lost 6 bases and the J segment 3 bases; nucleotides outside the gene matches: 3. The CDR3 is made up of 13 amino acids. Germline CDR1 and CDR2: SNHLY and FYNNEI. This CDR3 reads CASRATGDYGYTF. The CDR3 nucleotides read TGTGCCAGCAGGGCGACAGGGGACTATGGCTACACCTTC.

This clone was seen only once. The chain uses TRBV5-1 and TRBJ1-1, with D possibly TRBD1 on 5 matching bases. The CDR3 runs to 15 residues. Germline V gives CDR1 SGHRS, CDR2 YFSETQ. V shed 0 bases and J shed 4 bases, with 13 bases lying between them. The CDR3 region has the DNA TGCGCCAGCAGCTTGGTAGTCAGGGCGGCCACTGAAGCTTTCTTT. Its translation is CASSLVVRAATEAFF.

The chain has TRBV27 and TRBJ2-7; possible D gene TRBD1, 7 bases. CDR1 MNHEY and CDR2 SMNVEV come from the germline V gene (reference sequence). This CDR3 comprises 14 residues. Trimming removed 4 bases at V and 6 bases at J, with 16 bases between. CDR3 protein: CASSYSGGLSEQYF. Here the CDR3 DNA reads TGTGCCAGCAGTTATTCAGGGGGGTTGAGCGAGCAGTACTTC.

This clone was seen a single time. The chain's CDR3 is CASSYLAGGEQETQYF. The CDR3 bases are TGCGCCAGCAGCTATCTCGCGGGAGGGGAACAAGAGACCCAGTACTTC. This chain links TRBV5-1 with TRBJ2-5, with 9 bases matching TRBD2. The CDR3 contains 16 residues. Germline trimming cut 3 bases from V and 2 bases from J; bases unmatched to any gene: 8. Looked up from germline, CDR1 is SGHRS and CDR2 is YFSETQ.

V usage is TRBV30 and J usage is TRBJ2-7, with 7 bases fitting TRBD2. V shed 1 base and J 5 bases; nucleotides not matched to a gene: 14. CDR1 is GTSNPN and CDR2 is SVGIG in the germline V gene (reference sequence). The CDR3 has 16 amino acids. CDR3 in DNA: TGTGCCTGGAGTGAGGGGTATAGCGGACTAGGGAACGAGCAGTACTTC. Translated, it gives CAWSEGYSGLGNEQYF.

The DNA of the CDR3 is TGTGCCACCACTGCAGGGGACCTCGGGTACGAGCAGTACTTC. Amino acid sequence: CATTAGDLGYEQYF. This chain connects TRBV15 to TRBJ2-7; possibly TRBD1 for D (6 bases). V shed 7 bases and J shed 4 bases, with 17 bases lying between them. CDR1 and CDR2 (germline): LNHNV, YYDKDF (reference sequence). The CDR3 contains 14 residues. Full variable domain (remainder filled in from reference TRBV15 and TRBJ2-7): DAMVIQNPRYQVTQFGKPVTLSCSQTLNHNVMYWYQQKSSQAPKLLFHYYDKDFNNEADTPDNFQSRRPNTSFCFLDIRSPGLGDTAMYLCATTAGDLGYEQYFGPGTRLTVT.

The rearrangement uses TRBV11-3 and TRBJ1-1; 7 positions agree with TRBD1. Per germline, CDR1 SGHNT and CDR2 YENEEA. With 4 bases clipped from V and 5 bases from J, the junction kept 4 bases outside the gene matches. There are 13 residues in the CDR3. CDR3 DNA: TGTGCCAGCAGCTCCCACAGGGGAACTGAAGCTTTCTTT. Protein sequence: CASSSHRGTEAFF.

The chain joins TRBV6-1 to TRBJ1-6, with D unclear. CDR3 length: 12 residues. V shed 6 bases and J shed 10 bases, with 10 bases lying between them. Germline V lookup: CDR1 MNHNS, CDR2 SASEGT. The CDR3 spells CASRVPGSPLHF. CDR3 nucleotides: TGTGCCAGCAGGGTCCCGGGATCACCCCTCCACTTT.

The chain employs TRBV7-9 and TRBJ2-7, with a weak D call TRBD1 (7 bases). The V gene lost 5 bases and the J gene lost 7 bases, with 15 bases spanning the gap. From germline, CDR1 is SEHNR and CDR2 FQNEAQ (reference sequence). The CDR3 totals 13 residues. CDR3 bases: TGTGCCAGCAGCCTAACAGGGGACTCAGAGCAGTACTTC. It specifies CASSLTGDSEQYF.

The J gene is TRBJ2-5, the V gene TRBV9, with TRBD1 matching over 9 bases. This CDR3 region has 19 residues. Trimming removed 3 bases from V and 1 base from J; junction bases left unmatched: 16. CDR1 is SGDLS, CDR2 YYNGEE, per germline. The DNA for the CDR3 is TGTGCCAGCAGCGGCCGGCCCGGTTCCGGGACAGGGCCCCAAGAGACCCAGTACTTC. It codes for CASSGRPGSGTGPQETQYF.

The V and J genes are TRBV6-5 and TRBJ2-7; possible D gene TRBD1, 5 bases. Germline CDR1 MNHEY, CDR2 SVGAGI. The V gene lost 4 bases and the J gene lost 0 bases, with 16 bases spanning the gap. The CDR3 extends over 16 amino acids. The CDR3 DNA reads as TGTGCCAGCAGTTCCACTACAGGACCCCCCTCCTACGAGCAGTACTTC. Its translation: CASSSTTGPPSYEQYF.

The chain has TRBV19 and TRBJ1-4, with 7 bases matching TRBD1. This CDR3 contains 16 residues. After removal of 5 bases from V and 2 bases from J, the junction contained 8 bases not matched to a gene. Germline V gene sequence: CDR1 LNHDA, CDR2 SQIVND (reference sequence). As DNA, the CDR3 is TGTGCCAGTAGTTCCCGGACAGGACCCACTAATGAAAAACTGTTTTTT. Residues: CASSSRTGPTNEKLFF.

The genes are TRBV19 and TRBJ2-2; 11 nucleotides match TRBD2. The V segment lost 9 bases and the J segment 1 base; nucleotides outside the gene matches: 4. CDR1 LNHDA and CDR2 SQIVND come from the germline V gene (reference sequence). The CDR3 sequence is 15 residues long. This CDR3 reads CASRTSGLNTGELFF. The CDR3 DNA reads as TGTGCCAGCAGGACTAGCGGGTTGAACACCGGGGAGCTGTTTTTT.

The chain has TRBV7-2 and TRBJ2-4, with a possible D match to TRBD2 (6 bases). The CDR3 contains 14 residues. Trimming removed 3 bases at V and 8 bases at J, with 14 bases between. Germline CDR1 and CDR2: SGHTA and FQGNSA. CDR3 sequence: CASSFYKEGDIQYF. For the CDR3, the DNA is TGTGCCAGCAGCTTTTACAAGGAGGGAGACATTCAGTACTTC.

This chain joins TRBV30 and TRBJ2-7; 10 bases fit TRBD2. V shed 4 bases and J 4 bases; nucleotides not matched to a gene: 4. The CDR3 spans 13 residues. Per germline, CDR1 GTSNPN and CDR2 SVGIG (reference sequence). CDR3 in DNA: TGTGCCTGGAATGTACTAGCGGGGTACGAGCAGTACTTC. Translation: CAWNVLAGYEQYF.

The chain has TRBV27 and TRBJ1-1; 9 positions match TRBD1. Germline V lookup: CDR1 MNHEY, CDR2 SMNVEV (reference sequence). V lost 5 bases and J lost 4; bases outside the gene matches: 8. This CDR3 has 15 residues. DNA of the CDR3: TGTGCCAGCAGTCCGACGACAGGGGGGTTCACTGAAGCTTTCTTT. It specifies CASSPTTGGFTEAFF.

In regard to this clone: Other DNA sequences in this sample translate to the same CDR3. The chain uses TRBV29-1 and TRBJ2-5, with 10 positions matching TRBD2. CDR1 is SQVTM, CDR2 ANQGSEA, per germline. V lost 3 bases to trimming and J lost 5 bases; unmatched junction nucleotides: 21. The CDR3 consists of 19 residues. The CDR3 DNA is TGCAGCGTTGAGGAAGTCTTCCTAGCGGGAGAGACAGGGGAGGAGACCCAGTACTTC. Residues: CSVEEVFLAGETGEETQYF.

V gene TRBV10-1 combines with J gene TRBJ2-1; 7 bases map to TRBD2. The J segment lost 10 bases and the V segment lost 2 bases, leaving 8 bases of the junction unmatched. CDR1 is WNHNN, CDR2 SYGVQD, per germline (reference sequence). This CDR3 is 14 amino acids long. In nucleotides, the CDR3 is TGCGCCAGCAGTGAGGGGACTACCGACGGGGAGCAGTTCTTC. It yields the protein CASSEGTTDGEQFF.

The CDR3 spells CAWSRKGGGTEAFF. The CDR3 nucleotides read TGTGCCTGGAGCCGAAAGGGGGGGGGCACTGAAGCTTTCTTT. The chain recombines TRBV30 with TRBJ1-1; maybe TRBD1 (6 bases). Trimming took off 3 bases at V and 4 bases at J, with 15 bases between the two ends. CDR1 and CDR2 from the germline V gene are GTSNPN and SVGIG (reference sequence). The CDR3 sequence is 14 residues long.

This clone showed up just a few times. This rearrangement joins TRBV4-3 to TRBJ2-7; maybe TRBD1 (6 bases). This CDR3 has 14 amino acids. V lost 3 bases to trimming and J lost 2 bases, with 11 bases between them. Germline V gives CDR1 LGHNA, CDR2 YSLEER. The CDR3 region is CASSHHGTPYEQYF. In nucleotides, the CDR3 is TGCGCCAGCAGCCATCACGGGACACCCTACGAGCAGTACTTC.

This clone showed up just once. The J gene is TRBJ2-7, the V gene TRBV6-5; 13 positions match TRBD2. CDR3 size: 15 residues. The V gene's germline CDR1 is MNHEY and CDR2 SVGAGI. The J segment lost 6 bases and the V segment lost 6 bases, leaving 8 bases of the junction unmatched. CDR3 sequence (DNA): TGTGCCAGCAGGGTGACTAGCGGGAGGTCGGGCGAGCAGTACTTC. It codes for CASRVTSGRSGEQYF.